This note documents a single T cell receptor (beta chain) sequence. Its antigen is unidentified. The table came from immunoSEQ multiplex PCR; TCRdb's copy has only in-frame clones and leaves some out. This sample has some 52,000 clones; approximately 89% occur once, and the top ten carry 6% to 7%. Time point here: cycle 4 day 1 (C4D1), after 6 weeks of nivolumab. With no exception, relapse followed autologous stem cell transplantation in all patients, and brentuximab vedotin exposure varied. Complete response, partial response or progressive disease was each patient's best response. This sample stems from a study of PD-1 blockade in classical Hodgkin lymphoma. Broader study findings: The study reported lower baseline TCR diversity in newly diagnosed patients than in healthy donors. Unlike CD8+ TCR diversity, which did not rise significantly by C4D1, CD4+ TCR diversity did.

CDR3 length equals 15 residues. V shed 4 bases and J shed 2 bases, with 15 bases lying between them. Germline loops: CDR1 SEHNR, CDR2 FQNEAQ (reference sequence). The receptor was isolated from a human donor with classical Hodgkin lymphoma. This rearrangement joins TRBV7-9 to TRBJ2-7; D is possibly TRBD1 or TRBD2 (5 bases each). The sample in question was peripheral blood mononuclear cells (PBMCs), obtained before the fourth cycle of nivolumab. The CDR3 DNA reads TGTGCCAGCAGCTCTACAGGACCCGGGGCCTACGAGCAGTACTTC. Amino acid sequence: CASSSTGPGAYEQYF. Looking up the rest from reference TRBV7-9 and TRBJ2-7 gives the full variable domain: DTGVSQNPRHKITKRGQNVTFRCDPISEHNRLYWYRQTLGQGPEFLTYFQNEAQLEKSRLLSDRFSAERPKGSFSTLEIQRTEQGDSAMYLCASSSTGPGAYEQYFGPGTRLTVT.